This T cell receptor (beta chain) was obtained from a study of T-cell memory formation after mild COVID-19. MiXCR was run by TCRdb on the 5' RACE reads, yielding one entry per CDR3 protein. The sample consists of about 190,000 distinct CDR3 sequences, roughly 27% of them appearing once. This clonotype turned up a few times. Trimming at V came to 6 bases and at J to 3 bases, leaving 5 bases not matched to a gene. The CDR3 consists of 13 residues. The V gene is TRBV12-3 or TRBV12-4, the J gene TRBJ2-7; 7 nucleotides align to TRBD2. The sequenced material came from PBMCs or a T cell subset sorted from them (not recorded which). This TCR derives from an adult woman who had mild COVID-19 (a few samples of this study predate the infection). Cell type and time point are not known. This CDR3 reads CASSRGGDYEQYF. CDR3 DNA: TGTGCCAGCAGCCGTGGGGGGGACTACGAGCAGTACTTC.